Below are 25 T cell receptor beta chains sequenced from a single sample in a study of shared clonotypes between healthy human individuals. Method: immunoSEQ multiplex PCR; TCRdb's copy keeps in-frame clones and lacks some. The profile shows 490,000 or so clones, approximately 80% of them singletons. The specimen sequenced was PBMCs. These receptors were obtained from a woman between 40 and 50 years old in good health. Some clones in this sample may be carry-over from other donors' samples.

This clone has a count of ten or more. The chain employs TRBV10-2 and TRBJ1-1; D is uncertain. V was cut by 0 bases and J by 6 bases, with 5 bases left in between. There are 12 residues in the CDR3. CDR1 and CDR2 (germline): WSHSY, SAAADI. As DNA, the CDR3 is TGCGCCAGCAGTGAGTCGAGGGCTGAAGCTTTCTTT. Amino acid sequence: CASSESRAEAFF.

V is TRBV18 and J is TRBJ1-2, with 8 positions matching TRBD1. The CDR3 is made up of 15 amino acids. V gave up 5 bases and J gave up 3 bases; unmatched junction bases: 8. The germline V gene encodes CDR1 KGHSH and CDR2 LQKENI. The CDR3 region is CASSVTGARDYGYTF. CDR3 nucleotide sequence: TGTGCCAGCTCAGTGACAGGGGCCAGGGACTATGGCTACACCTTC. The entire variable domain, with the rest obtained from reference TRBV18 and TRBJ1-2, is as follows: NAGVMQNPRHLVRRRGQEARLRCSPMKGHSHVYWYRQLPEEGLKFMVYLQKENIIDESGMPKERFSAEFPKEGPSILRIQQVVRGDSAAYFCASSVTGARDYGYTFGSGTRLTVV.

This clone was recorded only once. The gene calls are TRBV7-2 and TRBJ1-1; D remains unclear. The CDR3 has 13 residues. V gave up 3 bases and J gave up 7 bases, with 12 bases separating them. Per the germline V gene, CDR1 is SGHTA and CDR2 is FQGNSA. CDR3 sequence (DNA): TGTGCCAGCAGCTTGAGGGTCCCCCTTGAAGCTTTCTTT. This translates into CASSLRVPLEAFF.

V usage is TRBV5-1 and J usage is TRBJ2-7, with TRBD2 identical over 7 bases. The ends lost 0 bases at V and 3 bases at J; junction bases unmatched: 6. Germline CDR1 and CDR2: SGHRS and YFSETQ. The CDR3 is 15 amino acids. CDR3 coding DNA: TGCGCCAGCAGCTTGGAGCCAGCGGGAAACTACGAGCAGTACTTC. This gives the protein CASSLEPAGNYEQYF.

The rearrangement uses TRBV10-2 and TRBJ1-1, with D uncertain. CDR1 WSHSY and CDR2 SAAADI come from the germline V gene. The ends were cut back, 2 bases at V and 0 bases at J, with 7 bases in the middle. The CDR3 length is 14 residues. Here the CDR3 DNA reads TGCGCCAGCAGTGAGACTGGGGTGAACACTGAAGCTTTCTTT. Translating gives CASSETGVNTEAFF.

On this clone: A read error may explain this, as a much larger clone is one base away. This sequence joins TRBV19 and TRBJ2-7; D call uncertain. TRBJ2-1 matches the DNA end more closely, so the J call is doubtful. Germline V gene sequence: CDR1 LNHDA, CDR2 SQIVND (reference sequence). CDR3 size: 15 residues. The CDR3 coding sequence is TGTGCCAGGAGTATAGATCTACTCGCCCCGGATGAGCAGTTCTTC. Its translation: CARSIDLLAPDEQFF.

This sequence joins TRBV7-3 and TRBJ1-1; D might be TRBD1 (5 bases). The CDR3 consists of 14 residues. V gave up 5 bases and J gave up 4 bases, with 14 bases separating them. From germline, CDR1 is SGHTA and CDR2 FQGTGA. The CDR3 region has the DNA TGTGCCAGCAGCAAAGGGACGGCCTCCACTGAAGCTTTCTTT. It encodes CASSKGTASTEAFF.

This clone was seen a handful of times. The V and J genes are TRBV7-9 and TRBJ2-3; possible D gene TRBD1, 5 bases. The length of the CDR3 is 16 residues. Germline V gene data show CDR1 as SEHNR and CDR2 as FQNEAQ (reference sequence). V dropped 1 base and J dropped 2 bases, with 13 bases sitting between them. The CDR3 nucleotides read TGTGCCAGCAGCTTAGTGCTGGGGCGGTTCACAGATACGCAGTATTTT. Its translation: CASSLVLGRFTDTQYF. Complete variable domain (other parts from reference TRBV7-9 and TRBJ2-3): DTGVSQNPRHKITKRGQNVTFRCDPISEHNRLYWYRQTLGQGPEFLTYFQNEAQLEKSRLLSDRFSAERPKGSFSTLEIQRTEQGDSAMYLCASSLVLGRFTDTQYFGPGTRLTVL.

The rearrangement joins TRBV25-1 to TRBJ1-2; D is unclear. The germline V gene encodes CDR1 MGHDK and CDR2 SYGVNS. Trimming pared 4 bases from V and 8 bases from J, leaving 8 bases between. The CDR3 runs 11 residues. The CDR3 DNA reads TGTGCCAGCAGTGGAGGGATGGGCTACACCTTC. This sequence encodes CASSGGMGYTF.

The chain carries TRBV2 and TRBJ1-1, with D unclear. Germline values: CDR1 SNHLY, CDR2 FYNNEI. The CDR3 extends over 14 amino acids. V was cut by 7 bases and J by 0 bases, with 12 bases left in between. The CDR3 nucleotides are TGTGCCAGCAAACCACGGGTAATGAACACTGAAGCTTTCTTT. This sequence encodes CASKPRVMNTEAFF.

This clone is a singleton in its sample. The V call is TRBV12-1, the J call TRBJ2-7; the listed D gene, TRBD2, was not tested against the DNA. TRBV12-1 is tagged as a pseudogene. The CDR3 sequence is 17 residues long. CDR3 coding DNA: TGTGCCAGCAGCTCAAGGACTAGCGGGAGACCGGGCTACGAGCAGTACTTC. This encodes CASSSRTSGRPGYEQYF.

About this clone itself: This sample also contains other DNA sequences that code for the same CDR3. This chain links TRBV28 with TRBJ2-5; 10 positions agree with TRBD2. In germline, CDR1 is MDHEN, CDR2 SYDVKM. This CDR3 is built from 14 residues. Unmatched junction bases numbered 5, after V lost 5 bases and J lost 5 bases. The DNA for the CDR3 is TGTGCCAGCAGTCTAGCGGGAGAGGGGGAGACCCAGTACTTC. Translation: CASSLAGEGETQYF. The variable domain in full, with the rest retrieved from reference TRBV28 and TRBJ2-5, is DVKVTQSSRYLVKRTGEKVFLECVQDMDHENMFWYRQDPGLGLRLIYFSYDVKMKEKGDIPEGYSVSREKKERFSLILESASTNQTSMYLCASSLAGEGETQYFGPGTRLLVL.

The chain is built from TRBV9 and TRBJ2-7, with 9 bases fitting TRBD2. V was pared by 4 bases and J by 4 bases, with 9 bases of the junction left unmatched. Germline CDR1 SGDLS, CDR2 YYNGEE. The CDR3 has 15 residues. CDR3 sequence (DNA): TGTGCCAGCAGCCTCCGAGCGGGAGGTTTTTACGAGCAGTACTTC. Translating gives CASSLRAGGFYEQYF. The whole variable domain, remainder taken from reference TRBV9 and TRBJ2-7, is DSGVTQTPKHLITATGQRVTLRCSPRSGDLSVYWYQQSLDQGLQFLIQYYNGEERAKGNILERFSAQQFPDLHSELNLSSLELGDSALYFCASSLRAGGFYEQYFGPGTRLTVT.

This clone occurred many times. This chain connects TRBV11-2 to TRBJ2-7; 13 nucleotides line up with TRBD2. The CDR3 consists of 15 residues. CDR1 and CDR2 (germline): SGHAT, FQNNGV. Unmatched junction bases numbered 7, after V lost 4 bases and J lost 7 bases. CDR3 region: CASSWGTSGAGEQYF. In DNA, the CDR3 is TGTGCCAGCAGCTGGGGGACTAGCGGGGCGGGAGAGCAGTACTTC.

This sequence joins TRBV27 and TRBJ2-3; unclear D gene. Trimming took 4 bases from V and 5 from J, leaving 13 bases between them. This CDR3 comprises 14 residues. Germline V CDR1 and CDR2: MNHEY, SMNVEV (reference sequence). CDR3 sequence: CASSSSRRGDTQYF. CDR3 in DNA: TGTGCCAGCAGTTCCTCTAGGCGCGGAGATACGCAGTATTTT.

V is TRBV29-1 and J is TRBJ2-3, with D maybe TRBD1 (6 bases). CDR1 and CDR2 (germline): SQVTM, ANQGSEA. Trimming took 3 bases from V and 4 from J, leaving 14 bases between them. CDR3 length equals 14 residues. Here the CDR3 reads CSVEGRGVSDTQYF. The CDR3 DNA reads TGCAGCGTTGAGGGCAGGGGAGTATCAGATACGCAGTATTTT.

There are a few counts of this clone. CDR3 residues: CASSPELAVEFTGELFF. In DNA, the CDR3 is TGTGCCAGCAGCCCTGAACTAGCTGTTGAATTCACCGGGGAGCTGTTTTTT. The rearrangement joins TRBV5-4 to TRBJ2-2; possibly TRBD2 for D (6 bases). V was cut by 4 bases and J by 4 bases, with 20 bases left in between. Germline CDR1 SGHNT, CDR2 YYREEE (reference sequence). The CDR3 length is 17 residues.

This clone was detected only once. CDR3 loop: CAVQETSGANVLTF. CDR3 DNA sequence: TGTGCCGTACAGGAGACTTCTGGGGCCAACGTCCTGACTTTC. V is TRBV28 and J is TRBJ2-6; TRBD1 is a possible D gene (5 bases). The CDR3 contains 14 residues. The germline CDR1 and CDR2 sequences are MDHEN and SYDVKM. V was clipped by 11 bases and J by 1 base, with 12 bases between them.

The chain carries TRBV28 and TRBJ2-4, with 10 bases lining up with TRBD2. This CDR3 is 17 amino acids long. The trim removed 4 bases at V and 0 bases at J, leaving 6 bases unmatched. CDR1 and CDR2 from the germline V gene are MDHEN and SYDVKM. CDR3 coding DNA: TGTGCCAGCAGTTCAGCGGGACTAGCGTCAGCCAAAAACATTCAGTACTTC. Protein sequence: CASSSAGLASAKNIQYF.

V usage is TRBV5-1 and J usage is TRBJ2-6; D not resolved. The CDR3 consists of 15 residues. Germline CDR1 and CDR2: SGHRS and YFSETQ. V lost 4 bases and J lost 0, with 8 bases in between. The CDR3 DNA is TGCGCCAGCAGCCTGACGGGCTCTGGGGCCAACGTCCTGACTTTC. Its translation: CASSLTGSGANVLTF.

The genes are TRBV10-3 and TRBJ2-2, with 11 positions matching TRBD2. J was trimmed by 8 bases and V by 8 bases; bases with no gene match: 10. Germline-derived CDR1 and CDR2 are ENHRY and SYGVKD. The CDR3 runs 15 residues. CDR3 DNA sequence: TGTGCCATCCAGACTAGCGGGATACAACAGGGGGAGCTGTTTTTT. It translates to CAIQTSGIQQGELFF.

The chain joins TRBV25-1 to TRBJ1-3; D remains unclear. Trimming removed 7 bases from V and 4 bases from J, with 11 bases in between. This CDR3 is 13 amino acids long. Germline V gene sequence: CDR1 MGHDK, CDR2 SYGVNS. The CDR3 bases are TGTGCCAGCAAGTGGAGATCCGGAAACACCATATATTTT. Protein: CASKWRSGNTIYF. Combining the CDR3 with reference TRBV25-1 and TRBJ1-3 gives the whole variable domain EADIYQTPRYLVIGTGKKITLECSQTMGHDKMYWYQQDPGMELHLIHYSYGVNSTEKGDLSSESTVSRIRTEHFPLTLESARPSHTSQYLCASKWRSGNTIYFGEGSWLTVV.

The CDR3 is CASSSFTGDEQFF. The CDR3 DNA is TGTGCCAGCAGCTCATTTACAGGGGATGAGCAGTTCTTC. The chain combines TRBV7-9 with TRBJ2-1; 7 nucleotides line up with TRBD1. There are 13 residues in the CDR3. Germline lookup yields CDR1 SEHNR and CDR2 FQNEAQ (reference sequence). The V gene end was trimmed by 4 bases and the J gene end by 8 bases; junction bases not matched to a gene: 5.

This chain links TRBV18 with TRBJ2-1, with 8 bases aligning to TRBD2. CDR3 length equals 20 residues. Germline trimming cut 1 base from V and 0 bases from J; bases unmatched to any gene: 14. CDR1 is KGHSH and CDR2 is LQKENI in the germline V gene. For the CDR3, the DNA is TGTGCCAGCTCACCACGTCCGGGAGGGTCTGACCCCAGCTCCTACAATGAGCAGTTCTTC. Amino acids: CASSPRPGGSDPSSYNEQFF.

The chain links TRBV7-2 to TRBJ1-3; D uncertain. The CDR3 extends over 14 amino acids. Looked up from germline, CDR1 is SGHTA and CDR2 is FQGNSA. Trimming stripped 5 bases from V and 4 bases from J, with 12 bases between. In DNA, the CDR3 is TGTGCCAGCAGCCCCCGGTTTGGCGGAAACACCATATATTTT. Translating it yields CASSPRFGGNTIYF.